The 20 T cell receptor delta chains below come from one sample, sequenced in a study of Vδ1+ human thymocytes (dated by TCRdb to the late 2010s). The paper's findings and limits, for the study overall: Thymic TRG and TRD repertoires appeared highly polyclonal with Gaussian CDR3 length distributions, unlike oligoclonal peripheral blood repertoires.

TCRdb records Illumina MiSeq as the sequencer. RNA extraction was carried out with the RNeasy mini kit, and reverse transcription was then done using Superscript III. CDR3 amplicons were generated by multiplex PCR with pooled V-gene forward primers and a constant-region reverse primer carrying Illumina adaptor overhangs. For TCRdb, the public reads were processed anew by CATT, and duplicate DNA sequences were folded into one row. The sample data list about 75,000 delta-chain clones, and approximately 34% of these were observed just once. Under 0.3% of the sample is taken by the ten largest. No antigen has been assigned to these receptors. The sequenced material came from Vdelta1+ gamma-delta thymocytes from the thymus. The cell subset or site label for this specimen denotes: FACS-sorted CD3+ TCRalphabeta- TCRVdelta1+ TCRVdelta2- thymocytes. The receptors were gathered from a boy in the first two years of life who had congenital heart surgery.

This sequence joins TRDV1 and TRDJ1; D is perhaps TRDD3 (8 bases). Trimming took off 3 bases at V and 4 bases at J, with 27 bases between the two ends. Germline V gives CDR1 TSWWSYY, CDR2 QGS. This CDR3 contains 19 residues. DNA for the CDR3: TGTGCTCTTGGGGACGGACTTTTCCTACGACTGGGGGGACGCGATAAACTCATCTTT. It encodes CALGDGLFLRLGGRDKLIF.

The chain is built from TRDV1 and TRDJ1, with a weak D call TRDD2 (5 bases). This CDR3 has 14 residues. Germline CDR1 and CDR2: TSWWSYY and QGS. V lost 4 bases, J lost 2 bases, and 11 bases lay in between. The CDR3 is CALGALPSTDKLIF. Written as DNA, the CDR3 is TGTGCTCTTGGGGCTCTCCCTTCTACCGATAAACTCATCTTT.

V gene TRDV1 combines with J gene TRDJ1, with a possible D match to TRDD3 (5 bases). CDR3 length: 18 amino acids. The V gene lost 2 bases and the J gene lost 6 bases, with 25 bases spanning the gap. Germline loops: CDR1 TSWWSYY, CDR2 QGS. CDR3: CALGEVPSGRRWGHKLIF. For the CDR3, the DNA is TGTGCTCTTGGGGAAGTCCCTAGCGGGCGACGTTGGGGCCATAAACTCATCTTT.

V gene TRDV1 combines with J gene TRDJ1, with D tentatively TRDD3 (6 bases). The CDR3 extends over 19 amino acids. Trimming took off 0 bases at V and 1 base at J, with 21 bases between the two ends. CDR1 is TSWWSYY, CDR2 QGS, per germline. The CDR3 reads CALGELSTTGQFPTDKLIF. As DNA, the CDR3 is TGTGCTCTTGGGGAACTCTCTACCACTGGGCAATTCCCCACCGATAAACTCATCTTT.

This clone has only a few counts. The chain has TRDV1 and TRDJ1, with a weak D call TRDD3 (6 bases). Looked up from germline, CDR1 is TSWWSYY and CDR2 is QGS. This CDR3 comprises 16 residues. Trimming cost V 3 bases and J 6 bases, with 20 bases left between them. CDR3: CALGDYVGGPKHKLIF. CDR3 nucleotides: TGTGCTCTTGGGGACTACGTTGGGGGGCCGAAACATAAACTCATCTTT.

The genes are TRDV1 and TRDJ1; 9 nucleotides match TRDD3. CDR1 TSWWSYY and CDR2 QGS come from the germline V gene. V dropped 2 bases and J dropped 0; count of bases not matched to a gene: 13. The CDR3 contains 19 residues. The CDR3 loop reads CALGESNNTGGPYTDKLIF. In DNA form, the CDR3 reads TGTGCTCTTGGGGAAAGTAACAATACTGGGGGACCTTACACCGATAAACTCATCTTT.

The V call is TRDV1, the J call TRDJ1; 10 bases match TRDD3. V shed 0 bases and J 0 bases; nucleotides not matched to a gene: 7. CDR3 length: 18 amino acids. The germline CDR1 and CDR2 sequences are TSWWSYY and QGS. In DNA form, the CDR3 reads TGTGCTCTTGGGGAACTCGGGCGTCTGGGGGATAACACCGATAAACTCATCTTT. Translating gives CALGELGRLGDNTDKLIF.

The gene calls are TRDV1 and TRDJ1; 8 positions agree with TRDD3. The CDR3 is made up of 21 amino acids. Germline-derived CDR1 and CDR2 are TSWWSYY and QGS. The V segment lost 0 bases and the J segment 3 bases; nucleotides outside the gene matches: 21. CDR3 nucleotides: TGTGCTCTTGGGGAACTATATCCGTTGGGGGTTGCTGGGGGAAATCCCGATAAACTCATCTTT. Translating gives CALGELYPLGVAGGNPDKLIF.

Concerning this clone: This may be a read error, as it is one base from a much larger clone. V usage is TRDV2 and J usage is TRDJ1; TRDD3 matches 8 bases. Germline V gene data show CDR1 as GEAIGNYY and CDR2 as EKD. This CDR3 comprises 15 residues. V shed 3 bases and J 0 bases; nucleotides not matched to a gene: 5. The CDR3 region has the DNA TGTGCCTGTGACGCCGACTGGGGGGACACCGATAAACTCATCTTT. Translating gives CACDADWGDTDKLIF.

This clone was picked up one time. The V gene is TRDV1, the J gene TRDJ1; 12 bases match TRDD3. The germline gives CDR1 TSWWSYY, CDR2 QGS. V was clipped by 1 base and J by 3 bases; unmatched bases: 18. The CDR3 is made up of 21 amino acids. Written as DNA, the CDR3 is TGTGCTCTTGGGGAACGAACCTACGCGTCCGCTTACTGGGGGATACCCGATAAACTCATCTTT. Its translation: CALGERTYASAYWGIPDKLIF.

Notes on this clone: Since a much larger clone is just one base distant, this may be a read error. The rearrangement joins TRDV2 to TRDJ1; TRDD3 is a possible D gene (6 bases). Trimming took 6 bases from V and 1 from J, leaving 14 bases between them. Germline V lookup: CDR1 GEAIGNYY, CDR2 EKD. The CDR3 extends over 14 amino acids. Written as DNA, the CDR3 is TGTGCCTGTCGTCTGGGGCCGTCCACCGATAAACTCATCTTT. Translated: CACRLGPSTDKLIF.

J is TRDJ2 and V is TRDV1, with TRDD3 identical over 12 bases. J gave up 3 bases and V 0 bases, and 20 bases lay outside the gene matches. Germline CDR1 TSWWSYY, CDR2 QGS. The CDR3 totals 23 residues. The CDR3 loop reads CALGELPSPPQTGGYTMTAQLFF. For the CDR3, the DNA is TGTGCTCTTGGGGAACTCCCTAGTCCGCCCCAAACTGGGGGATACACAATGACAGCACAACTCTTCTTT.

This chain joins TRDV1 and TRDJ1, with 8 positions matching TRDD3. Germline values: CDR1 TSWWSYY, CDR2 QGS. CDR3 length equals 18 residues. Trimming cost V 5 bases and J 0 bases; bases outside gene matches: 14. CDR3 protein: CALGHGVWGTSYTDKLIF. Here the CDR3 DNA reads TGTGCTCTTGGGCACGGGGTCTGGGGGACATCGTACACCGATAAACTCATCTTT.

The chain uses TRDV1 and TRDJ1; D call uncertain. CDR1 TSWWSYY and CDR2 QGS come from the germline V gene. V was pared by 3 bases and J by 3 bases, with 14 bases between. The CDR3 is 15 residues long. This CDR3 reads CALGDDRWNADKLIF. The CDR3, as DNA: TGTGCTCTTGGGGACGATCGCTGGAATGCCGATAAACTCATCTTT.

This chain joins TRDV1 and TRDJ1, with 9 bases lining up with TRDD3. The germline V gene has CDR1 TSWWSYY and CDR2 QGS. J gave up 4 bases and V 6 bases, and 12 bases lay outside the gene matches. The CDR3 loop spans 16 amino acids. This CDR3 is CALGSDWGYDNDKLIF. CDR3 sequence (DNA): TGTGCTCTTGGCTCGGACTGGGGATACGACAACGATAAACTCATCTTT.

This clone was detected a few times. V is TRDV1 and J is TRDJ1; the match to TRDD2 covers 9 bases. The CDR3 contains 19 residues. Germline assignment: CDR1 TSWWSYY and CDR2 QGS. With V trimmed by 4 bases and J by 0 bases, 15 bases remained unmatched. This CDR3 reads CALGVLLPTGGEYTDKLIF. The CDR3 coding sequence is TGTGCTCTTGGGGTCCTCCTTCCTACGGGGGGCGAGTACACCGATAAACTCATCTTT.

Comment on this clone: The limits of the CDR3 on the DNA are not certain, so only TCRdb's listed CDR3 is given. The gene calls are TRDV1 and TRDJ1; no DNA check was done on the table's D call, TRDD3. CDR1 is TSWWSYY and CDR2 is QGS in the germline V gene. The CDR3 adds up to 15 amino acids, both ends counted. This CDR3 is CALGDWVLDTDKLIF.

This clone is a singleton in its sample. V gene TRDV1 combines with J gene TRDJ1, with 13 nucleotides matching TRDD3. The CDR3 spans 24 residues. After removal of 3 bases from V and 1 base from J, the junction contained 26 bases not matched to a gene. Germline V gene sequence: CDR1 TSWWSYY, CDR2 QGS. CDR3 residues: CALGERGRHIFMYWGIRTTDKLIF. As DNA, the CDR3 is TGTGCTCTTGGGGAGCGTGGCCGCCACATATTCATGTACTGGGGGATACGCACCACCGATAAACTCATCTTT.

This clone has only one observation. V is TRDV1 and J is TRDJ1; 9 bases match TRDD3. This CDR3 is built from 22 residues. Per the germline V gene, CDR1 is TSWWSYY and CDR2 is QGS. The J segment lost 5 bases and the V segment lost 0 bases, leaving 25 bases of the junction unmatched. The CDR3 loop reads CALGELLRYLGRGYGGQDKLIF. CDR3 DNA sequence: TGTGCTCTTGGGGAACTTCTGCGCTATCTCGGTCGGGGATACGGAGGCCAGGATAAACTCATCTTT.

To note about this clone: The sample has other DNA sequences that encode this CDR3 too. V usage is TRDV1 and J usage is TRDJ2, with D unresolved. This CDR3 spans 17 amino acids. V lost 0 bases and J 6 bases, leaving 17 bases between the germline ends. Looked up from germline, CDR1 is TSWWSYY and CDR2 is QGS. CDR3 bases: TGTGCTCTTGGGGAACTCGGGCAAACCCGATGGCCAGCACAACTCTTCTTT. This gives the protein CALGELGQTRWPAQLFF.